These 19 T cell receptor beta chains share one sample of origin, sequenced in a study of T cell responses to AZD1222 COVID-19 vaccine. The table came from immunoSEQ multiplex PCR; TCRdb's copy has only in-frame clones and leaves some out. Among some 130,000 clones, roughly 93% were seen once, and the ten largest hold about 1%. The source was peripheral blood, collected 28 days after the second AZD1222 dose. The source of these receptors is an adult who received the AZD1222 COVID-19 vaccine.

The chain carries TRBV6-5 and TRBJ1-2; no clear D gene. V lost 2 bases and J 3 bases, leaving 7 bases between the germline ends. CDR1 MNHEY and CDR2 SVGAGI come from the germline V gene. This CDR3 region has 13 residues. CDR3 protein: CASSYRRDYGYTF. In nucleotides, the CDR3 is TGTGCCAGCAGTTACCGGCGGGACTATGGCTACACCTTC.

V and J are TRBV27 and TRBJ1-1; D is ambiguous. The V end lost 2 bases, the J end lost 1 base, and 5 bases lay between the germline ends. The CDR3 has 13 amino acids. Germline values: CDR1 MNHEY, CDR2 SMNVEV (reference sequence). CDR3 bases: TGTGCCAGCAGTTTAATGCCGAACACTGAAGCTTTCTTT. Protein: CASSLMPNTEAFF.

The J gene is TRBJ2-5, the V gene TRBV27; 12 nucleotides line up with TRBD2. This CDR3 comprises 18 residues. The trim removed 3 bases at V and 5 bases at J, leaving 13 bases unmatched. Per germline, CDR1 MNHEY and CDR2 SMNVEV (reference sequence). The DNA for the CDR3 is TGTGCCAGCAGTTTGGGGACTAGCGGGCACACGGTCTGGGAGACCCAGTACTTC. Protein sequence: CASSLGTSGHTVWETQYF.

The gene calls are TRBV5-4 and TRBJ2-7; TRBD2 aligns across 9 bases. Germline lookup yields CDR1 SGHNT and CDR2 YYREEE (reference sequence). The J segment lost 4 bases and the V segment lost 4 bases, leaving 9 bases of the junction unmatched. CDR3 length: 15 residues. The CDR3, as DNA: TGTGCCAGCAGCCTTGCGGGAGGGCCGGTTTACGAGCAGTACTTC. This gives the protein CASSLAGGPVYEQYF.

The CDR3 DNA reads TGTGCCACCAGAGGACAGGACCACACAGATACGCAGTATTTT. It yields the protein CATRGQDHTDTQYF. This chain connects TRBV24-1 to TRBJ2-3; the match to TRBD1 covers 7 bases. V was clipped by 7 bases and J by 2 bases; unmatched bases: 5. Germline V gene lookup returns CDR1 KGHDR and CDR2 SFDVKD. The CDR3 length is 14 residues.

The rearrangement uses TRBV2 and TRBJ1-3; 7 bases agree with TRBD1. This CDR3 has 15 amino acids. Per the germline V gene, CDR1 is SNHLY and CDR2 is FYNNEI. After removal of 0 bases from V and 2 bases from J, the junction contained 1 base not matched to a gene. CDR3 residues: CASSEARGPGNTIYF. The CDR3 coding sequence is TGTGCCAGCAGTGAAGCGAGGGGGCCTGGAAACACCATATATTTT.

V gene TRBV5-8 combines with J gene TRBJ1-2, with 7 nucleotides matching TRBD1. The CDR3 length is 16 residues. After removal of 4 bases from V and 5 bases from J, the junction contained 14 bases not matched to a gene. Per germline, CDR1 SGHTS and CDR2 YDEGEE. CDR3 amino acids: CASSPSLTGTAYGYTF. In nucleotides, the CDR3 is TGTGCCAGCAGCCCGAGCCTGACCGGGACAGCTTATGGCTACACCTTC.

The chain carries TRBV19 and TRBJ1-2; D gene uncertain. The germline gives CDR1 LNHDA, CDR2 SQIVND (reference sequence). CDR3 length: 16 residues. Trimming left V 1 base short and J 0 bases short, with 12 bases between. The CDR3 region has the DNA TGTGCCAGTAGTATAGGGGGAGTCGAAGCTAACTATGGCTACACCTTC. Translation gives CASSIGGVEANYGYTF.

The chain joins TRBV28 to TRBJ2-7, with D tentatively TRBD1 (5 bases). Per the germline V gene, CDR1 is MDHEN and CDR2 is SYDVKM. V lost 6 bases, J lost 1 base, and 19 bases lay in between. The CDR3 is made up of 16 amino acids. The CDR3, as DNA: TGTGCCAGCAGCTTCTCATATAGGACACCTTCCTACGAGCAGTACTTC. This sequence encodes CASSFSYRTPSYEQYF.

V is TRBV3-1 (or the pseudogene TRBV3-2) and J is TRBJ1-1, with D unclear. The CDR3 sequence is 14 residues long. Germline V lookup: CDR1 LGHDT, CDR2 YNNKEL (reference sequence). V was cut by 2 bases and J by 3 bases, with 10 bases left in between. The CDR3 nucleotides read TGTGCCAGCAGCCAATGGGATCTATACACTGAAGCTTTCTTT. Its translation: CASSQWDLYTEAFF.

The rearrangement joins TRBV6-5 to TRBJ2-7; a possible D gene is TRBD1 (6 bases). The germline gives CDR1 MNHEY, CDR2 SVGAGI. CDR3 length equals 13 residues. The germline V and J ends were trimmed by 7 bases and 3 bases, with 13 bases remaining between them. The CDR3 nucleotides are TGTGCCAGCATCGGGACACGCCGCTACGAGCAGTACTTC. Protein product: CASIGTRRYEQYF.

The rearrangement uses TRBV5-1 and TRBJ2-3, with TRBD2 matching over 12 bases. V gave up 3 bases and J gave up 5 bases; unmatched junction bases: 4. The CDR3 loop spans 15 amino acids. Looked up from germline, CDR1 is SGHRS and CDR2 is YFSETQ. CDR3 coding DNA: TGCGCCAGCAGCTCGACTAGCGGGAGACTAGATACGCAGTATTTT. Its protein is CASSSTSGRLDTQYF.

The rearrangement joins TRBV5-1 to TRBJ2-1; 11 bases are a match to TRBD2. The V gene end was trimmed by 3 bases and the J gene end by 6 bases; junction bases not matched to a gene: 14. Germline CDR1 and CDR2: SGHRS and YFSETQ. This CDR3 contains 18 residues. CDR3 protein: CASSYALSGRVGGNEQFF. The CDR3 DNA reads as TGCGCCAGCAGCTACGCTCTTAGCGGGAGGGTAGGCGGCAATGAGCAGTTCTTC. Complete variable domain (other parts from reference TRBV5-1 and TRBJ2-1): KAGVTQTPRYLIKTRGQQVTLSCSPISGHRSVSWYQQTPGQGLQFLFEYFSETQRNKGNFPGRFSGRQFSNSRSEMNVSTLELGDSALYLCASSYALSGRVGGNEQFFGPGTRLTVL.

The chain links TRBV5-1 to TRBJ1-5, with 8 bases lining up with TRBD1. Germline CDR1 is SGHRS and CDR2 is YFSETQ. There are 14 residues in the CDR3. The V gene end was trimmed by 7 bases and the J gene end by 2 bases; junction bases not matched to a gene: 5. The CDR3 spells CASAADRGNQPQHF. The CDR3 DNA follows: TGCGCCAGCGCCGCGGACAGGGGCAATCAGCCCCAGCATTTT.

The chain has TRBV19 and TRBJ2-7, with 11 bases aligning to TRBD2. Trimming removed 5 bases from V and 1 base from J; junction bases left unmatched: 13. This CDR3 is built from 18 residues. In germline, CDR1 is LNHDA, CDR2 SQIVND (reference sequence). The CDR3 coding sequence is TGTGCCAGTAGTCCCCTAGGGGGGACTAGCGGTTATTCCTACGAGCAGTACTTC. Translated: CASSPLGGTSGYSYEQYF.

This clone was counted once. The same CDR3 also results from other DNA sequences found in this sample. The chain carries TRBV30 and TRBJ1-1; D unclear. This CDR3 spans 12 amino acids. In germline, CDR1 is GTSNPN, CDR2 SVGIG (reference sequence). Trimming shortened V by 3 bases and J by 0 bases, and 5 bases separated the two germline ends. CDR3 sequence reads: CAWRRLNTEAFF. The CDR3 region has the DNA TGTGCCTGGAGACGGCTGAACACTGAAGCTTTCTTT. Combining the CDR3 with reference TRBV30 and TRBJ1-1 gives the whole variable domain SQTIHQWPATLVQPVGSPLSLECTVEGTSNPNLYWYRQAAGRGLQLLFYSVGIGQISSEVPQNLSASRPQDRQFILSSKKLLLSDSGFYLCAWRRLNTEAFFGQGTRLTVV.

The chain joins TRBV28 to TRBJ2-5; unclear D gene. V was shortened by 1 base and J by 2 bases, with 8 bases between the two germline ends. CDR1 MDHEN and CDR2 SYDVKM come from the germline V gene. The CDR3 loop spans 14 amino acids. CDR3 in DNA: TGTGCCAGCAGTTTATCACTCAGACAAGAGACCCAGTACTTC. This codes for CASSLSLRQETQYF.

This chain connects TRBV28 to TRBJ2-6; 7 bases line up with TRBD2. After removal of 2 bases from V and 4 bases from J, the junction contained 14 bases not matched to a gene. Germline V gene data show CDR1 as MDHEN and CDR2 as SYDVKM. This CDR3 spans 19 amino acids. CDR3 DNA sequence: TGTGCCAGCAGTTTAAGGGAGGGGAAGATAGGCTTGGGGGCCAACGTCCTGACTTTC. Encoded protein: CASSLREGKIGLGANVLTF.

The chain couples TRBV6-5 to TRBJ2-1, with 8 nucleotides matching TRBD2. This CDR3 is built from 14 residues. The trim removed 8 bases at V and 8 bases at J, leaving 11 bases unmatched. Germline V lookup: CDR1 MNHEY, CDR2 SVGAGI. The CDR3 protein is CASAGGVRVDEQFF. DNA for the CDR3: TGTGCCAGCGCGGGGGGAGTCCGAGTCGATGAGCAGTTCTTC.